The 32 T cell receptor beta chains listed next were all sequenced from one sample in a study of human T cells and chemical hapten exposure. Specified time point: pre-sensitization, week 0. Specified treatment: therapeutic diphenylcyclopropenone sensitization with weekly scalp DPC. The total RNA was obtained from whole blood that was not fractionated. TCRdb recomputed calls from the RACE reads with MiXCR, one row per CDR3 protein. This sample yields under 45,000 distinct CDR3 sequences, of which approximately 10% are seen a single time; around a quarter belongs to the top ten. Sequenced material: whole blood, taken in connection with sensitization to the hapten diphenylcyclopropenone (DPC). The receptors derive from a man aged 45 to 65 with alopecia areata. Some clones in this sample may be carry-over from other donors' samples.

This clonotype has just a few counts. The chain couples TRBV20-1 to TRBJ2-7; 13 bases agree with TRBD2. Germline assignment: CDR1 DFQATT and CDR2 SNEGSKA (reference sequence). Trimming at V came to 7 bases and at J to 7 bases, leaving 4 bases not matched to a gene. The CDR3 runs to 12 residues. CDR3 nucleotides: TGCAGTGGGACTAGCGGGAGCAGGGAGCAGTACTTC. Translating gives CSGTSGSREQYF.

This clonotype was counted many times. This chain uses TRBV6-5 with TRBJ1-1; tentative D call: TRBD1 (5 bases). Trimming took 6 bases from V and 3 from J, leaving 14 bases between them. Germline lookup yields CDR1 MNHEY and CDR2 SVGAGI. The CDR3 length is 14 residues. CDR3 coding DNA: TGTGCCAGCAGACGGTTAATGGGGGACACTGAAGCTTTCTTT. This sequence encodes CASRRLMGDTEAFF.

Many counts were recorded for this clonotype. The genes are TRBV7-2 and TRBJ2-1; D remains ambiguous. Looked up from germline, CDR1 is SGHTA and CDR2 is FQGNSA. The V end lost 0 bases, the J end lost 1 base, and 7 bases lay between the germline ends. The CDR3 totals 15 residues. DNA of the CDR3: TGTGCCAGCAGCTTAGCGGGCCCTTCCTACAATGAGCAGTTCTTC. The encoded protein is CASSLAGPSYNEQFF.

There are a few counts of this clonotype. The chain joins TRBV28 to TRBJ2-5; 7 nucleotides match TRBD2. This CDR3 contains 15 residues. CDR1 is MDHEN, CDR2 SYDVKM, per germline. V trimming: 4 bases; J trimming: 3 bases; junction bases outside the gene matches: 8. CDR3 nucleotide sequence: TGTGCCAGCAGTTCCCCCGCGGGAGAGAAAGAGACCCAGTACTTC. Residues: CASSSPAGEKETQYF.

This clonotype was detected many times. This rearrangement joins TRBV3-1 to TRBJ2-1, with 7 nucleotides matching TRBD2. V shed 0 bases, J shed 4 bases, and the junction held 3 bases outside the gene matches. The CDR3 runs to 15 residues. The V gene's germline CDR1 is LGHDT and CDR2 YNNKEL (reference sequence). CDR3 DNA: TGTGCCAGCAGCCAAGATAGTAGCGGGTACAATGAGCAGTTCTTC. Residues: CASSQDSSGYNEQFF.

This clonotype has a count of ten or more. The chain has TRBV6-6 and TRBJ2-6; D unclear. This CDR3 has 16 residues. Between the trimmed V and J ends, which lost 7 bases and 0 bases, there was a span of 13 bases. Germline V gene lookup returns CDR1 MNHNY and CDR2 SVGAGI (reference sequence). The CDR3: CASNILRSSGANVLTF. CDR3 nucleotide sequence: TGTGCCAGCAACATACTCCGCAGCTCTGGGGCCAACGTCCTGACTTTC.

This clonotype came up many times. This chain uses TRBV28 with TRBJ1-5, with 10 bases aligning to TRBD1. The germline gives CDR1 MDHEN, CDR2 SYDVKM. CDR3 length equals 16 residues. Trimming at V came to 2 bases and at J to 9 bases, leaving 10 bases not matched to a gene. The CDR3 nucleotides read TGTGCCAGCAGTTTAGTCCGAGACAGGGGGCGGGTGCCCCAGCATTTT. Translation gives CASSLVRDRGRVPQHF.

This clonotype was observed many times. The DNA for the CDR3 is TGCGCCAGCAGCCGGAGCGGGAGCTCCTACAATGAGCAGTTCTTC. It yields the protein CASSRSGSSYNEQFF. This chain links TRBV5-1 with TRBJ2-1; TRBD2 aligns across 8 bases. CDR1 and CDR2 (germline): SGHRS, YFSETQ. V gave up 4 bases and J gave up 0 bases; unmatched junction bases: 3. The CDR3 totals 15 residues.

The chain joins TRBV29-1 to TRBJ2-7; unclear D gene. Germline V gene sequence: CDR1 SQVTM, CDR2 ANQGSEA. The CDR3 loop spans 11 amino acids. V lost 4 bases, J lost 4 bases, and 8 bases lay in between. The CDR3 reads CSVVRDYEQYF. CDR3 DNA: TGCAGCGTTGTAAGGGATTACGAGCAGTACTTC.

The chain combines TRBV5-1 with TRBJ2-4; TRBD1 is a possible D gene (6 bases). CDR3 length: 14 amino acids. The V end lost 2 bases, the J end lost 6 bases, and 12 bases lay between the germline ends. Germline V lookup: CDR1 SGHRS, CDR2 YFSETQ. The DNA for the CDR3 is TGCGCCAGCAGCTTTGGGCAGGGGTTAAACATTCAGTACTTC. Translated: CASSFGQGLNIQYF.

The chain combines TRBV29-1 with TRBJ2-7; perhaps TRBD2 as D (5 bases). The CDR3 extends over 14 amino acids. V shed 4 bases and J shed 0 bases, with 13 bases lying between them. The germline gives CDR1 SQVTM, CDR2 ANQGSEA. The chain's CDR3 is CSVAFEGSSYEQYF. The DNA of the CDR3 is TGCAGCGTTGCTTTTGAGGGTAGCTCCTACGAGCAGTACTTC.

This clonotype showed up many times. The gene calls are TRBV20-1 and TRBJ2-3; D is unresolved. CDR1 and CDR2 from the germline V gene are DFQATT and SNEGSKA (reference sequence). Deletions cut 2 bases from V and 6 bases from J, with 12 bases between. CDR3 size: 13 residues. This CDR3 is CSARTSYWDTQYF. For the CDR3, the DNA is TGCAGTGCTAGAACATCGTATTGGGATACGCAGTATTTT.

The genes are TRBV29-1 and TRBJ2-7, with no clear D. V lost 0 bases and J lost 7, with 10 bases in between. The CDR3 is 12 amino acids. Germline CDR1 reads SQVTM; CDR2 reads ANQGSEA. CDR3 nucleotides: TGCAGCGTTGAAGATCTGGGCCGTGAGCAGTACTTC. As protein: CSVEDLGREQYF.

This clonotype was counted at least ten times. This chain uses TRBV30 with TRBJ2-3, with 8 nucleotides matching TRBD2. The trim removed 4 bases at V and 5 bases at J, leaving 5 bases unmatched. Germline V gives CDR1 GTSNPN, CDR2 SVGIG (reference sequence). The CDR3 loop spans 13 amino acids. The CDR3 reads CAWTKRERDTQYF. The DNA for the CDR3 is TGTGCCTGGACAAAGCGGGAGAGAGATACGCAGTATTTT.

This clonotype was detected ten times or more. The V call is TRBV7-3, the J call TRBJ1-5, with TRBD1 matching over 7 bases. J was trimmed by 6 bases and V by 5 bases; bases with no gene match: 7. The CDR3 contains 14 residues. Per germline, CDR1 SGHTA and CDR2 FQGTGA. CDR3 sequence reads: CASSTQGGPQPQHF. Here the CDR3 DNA reads TGTGCCAGCAGCACACAAGGGGGCCCTCAGCCCCAGCATTTT.

The chain employs TRBV27 and TRBJ2-2; tentatively, D is TRBD1 (6 bases). The CDR3 covers 14 residues. Germline values: CDR1 MNHEY, CDR2 SMNVEV (reference sequence). Trimming removed 6 bases at V and 1 base at J, with 9 bases between. CDR3 in amino acids: CASSSGQNTGELFF. CDR3 DNA sequence: TGTGCCAGCAGCTCGGGACAGAACACCGGGGAGCTGTTTTTT.

This clonotype came up a few times. The chain carries TRBV28 and TRBJ2-3, with D perhaps TRBD2 (5 bases). This CDR3 spans 11 amino acids. CDR1 and CDR2 (germline): MDHEN, SYDVKM. Trimming cost V 8 bases and J 6 bases, with 9 bases left between them. The CDR3 protein is CASGSADTQYF. The CDR3 nucleotides are TGTGCCAGCGGTAGCGCGGATACGCAGTATTTT.

This sequence joins TRBV20-1 and TRBJ1-1, with D perhaps TRBD1 (5 bases). Trimming left V 0 bases short and J 6 bases short, with 14 bases between. CDR3 length equals 14 residues. Germline loops: CDR1 DFQATT, CDR2 SNEGSKA (reference sequence). The CDR3 reads CSARDQKGAAEAFF. The CDR3, as DNA: TGCAGTGCTAGAGATCAGAAAGGGGCAGCTGAAGCTTTCTTT.

This clonotype was counted many times. The genes are TRBV10-2 and TRBJ1-1, with 7 bases that match TRBD1. The junction had 6 bases not matched to a gene; V was cut back by 2 bases and J by 3 bases. The germline V gene has CDR1 WSHSY and CDR2 SAAADI. The CDR3 extends over 15 amino acids. The CDR3 DNA follows: TGCGCCAGCAGTGAGGTGGCAGGGGGTGACACTGAAGCTTTCTTT. Translation: CASSEVAGGDTEAFF.

V usage is TRBV30 and J usage is TRBJ2-5; tentatively, D is TRBD1 or TRBD2 (5 bases each). Germline CDR1 reads GTSNPN; CDR2 reads SVGIG (reference sequence). The length of the CDR3 is 13 residues. The V end lost 2 bases, the J end lost 5 bases, and 12 bases lay between the germline ends. The CDR3 loop is CAWSMAEGETQYF. CDR3 DNA: TGTGCCTGGAGTATGGCCGAGGGGGAGACCCAGTACTTC.

The chain links TRBV28 to TRBJ2-7, with D possibly TRBD1 on 6 matching bases. Deletions cut 6 bases from V and 3 bases from J, with 15 bases between. CDR3 length: 14 residues. The germline gives CDR1 MDHEN, CDR2 SYDVKM. The CDR3 DNA follows: TGTGCCAGCAGAGACTACAGGGAGTACTACGAGCAGTACTTC. This translates into CASRDYREYYEQYF. Using reference TRBV28 and TRBJ2-7 for the parts outside the CDR3, the full variable domain is DVKVTQSSRYLVKRTGEKVFLECVQDMDHENMFWYRQDPGLGLRLIYFSYDVKMKEKGDIPEGYSVSREKKERFSLILESASTNQTSMYLCASRDYREYYEQYFGPGTRLTVT.

The chain recombines TRBV29-1 with TRBJ2-5; D possibly corresponds to TRBD1 (6 bases). The V and J ends lost 4 bases and 5 bases respectively, with 17 bases between them. Per the germline V gene, CDR1 is SQVTM and CDR2 is ANQGSEA. The CDR3 has 14 residues. The CDR3 reads CSVATIGTMETQYF. CDR3 DNA sequence: TGCAGCGTTGCCACTATCGGGACAATGGAGACCCAGTACTTC.

This clonotype was seen only a few times. The chain recombines TRBV28 with TRBJ2-7; D unclear. The CDR3 has 13 amino acids. Germline CDR1 is MDHEN and CDR2 is SYDVKM. The V end lost 9 bases, the J end lost 3 bases, and 15 bases lay between the germline ends. The CDR3 sequence is CASQGVDFYEQYF. Written as DNA, the CDR3 is TGTGCCAGTCAAGGTGTTGACTTCTACGAGCAGTACTTC.

This clonotype has a count of ten or more. The chain combines TRBV20-1 with TRBJ2-1; 12 bases are a match to TRBD1. The CDR3 has 20 amino acids. V lost 2 bases and J lost 1; bases outside the gene matches: 15. CDR1 and CDR2 from the germline V gene are DFQATT and SNEGSKA (reference sequence). Written as DNA, the CDR3 is TGCAGTGCTAGAAGAGGGACAGGGGGCAAAAATAGCGGTTCCTACAATGAGCAGTTCTTC. It specifies CSARRGTGGKNSGSYNEQFF.

This clonotype was found many times. J is TRBJ2-2 and V is TRBV6-5, with D unresolved. CDR1 MNHEY and CDR2 SVGAGI come from the germline V gene. V shed 6 bases and J shed 5 bases, with 10 bases lying between them. The CDR3 length is 13 residues. The CDR3 reads CASRVRQTGELFF. CDR3 in DNA: TGTGCCAGCAGGGTTCGTCAAACCGGGGAGCTGTTTTTT.

The sample holds many counts of this clonotype. This sequence joins TRBV6-1 and TRBJ2-7; TRBD2 matches 7 bases. V shed 10 bases and J 0 bases; nucleotides not matched to a gene: 6. This CDR3 comprises 13 residues. Germline V lookup: CDR1 MNHNS, CDR2 SASEGT. In DNA form, the CDR3 reads TGTGCCACCCAACTAGCGAGCTCCTACGAGCAGTACTTC. Protein sequence: CATQLASSYEQYF.

V and J are TRBV28 and TRBJ2-1; 10 nucleotides line up with TRBD2. This CDR3 is 14 amino acids long. Germline trimming cut 6 bases from V and 8 bases from J; bases unmatched to any gene: 7. Per germline, CDR1 MDHEN and CDR2 SYDVKM. The CDR3 reads CASRRGGLADEQFF. The CDR3 DNA reads TGTGCCAGCAGAAGGGGCGGACTAGCGGATGAGCAGTTCTTC.

This clonotype turned up a few times. The rearrangement joins TRBV4-1 to TRBJ2-7, with TRBD1 matching 7 bases. This CDR3 region has 15 residues. Trimming removed 4 bases from V and 2 bases from J; junction bases left unmatched: 8. Germline-derived CDR1 and CDR2 are MGHRA and YSYEKL. The CDR3 reads CASSPLIGTAYEQYF. The CDR3 region has the DNA TGCGCCAGCAGCCCGTTAATAGGGACAGCCTACGAGCAGTACTTC.

Ten or more counts support this clonotype. The chain has TRBV7-3 and TRBJ2-5; no reliable D call. V was shortened by 1 base and J by 1 base, with 4 bases between the two germline ends. Germline lookup yields CDR1 SGHTA and CDR2 FQGTGA. The CDR3 length is 13 residues. In DNA form, the CDR3 reads TGTGCCAGCAGCTTAATGGGCCAAGAGACCCAGTACTTC. Translated: CASSLMGQETQYF. The full variable domain, rest sourced from reference TRBV7-3 and TRBJ2-5, is GAGVSQTPSNKVTEKGKYVELRCDPISGHTALYWYRQSLGQGPEFLIYFQGTGAADDSGLPNDRFFAVRPEGSVSTLKIQRTERGDSAVYLCASSLMGQETQYFGPGTRLLVL.

This clonotype was seen repeatedly, ten times or more. The chain carries TRBV3-1 and TRBJ2-7, with no clear D. Germline CDR1 and CDR2: LGHDT and YNNKEL (reference sequence). The V gene lost 4 bases and the J gene lost 2 bases, with 15 bases spanning the gap. The CDR3 has 15 residues. CDR3 residues: CASSPAPGGTYEQYF. The CDR3 DNA is TGTGCCAGCAGCCCCGCCCCTGGCGGAACCTACGAGCAGTACTTC.

In its sample, this clonotype was seen many times. The gene calls are TRBV20-1 and TRBJ1-1; the D gene is possibly TRBD1 (6 bases). The CDR3 has 17 amino acids. Germline V gene sequence: CDR1 DFQATT, CDR2 SNEGSKA (reference sequence). Trimming took off 1 base at V and 6 bases at J, with 24 bases between the two ends. CDR3 loop: CSARVRAGEVGRAEAFF. The CDR3 coding sequence is TGCAGTGCTAGAGTTCGTGCAGGGGAGGTCGGAAGGGCTGAAGCTTTCTTT.

This clonotype showed up many times. The chain employs TRBV27 and TRBJ2-1, with 7 bases matching TRBD2. Germline CDR1 reads MNHEY; CDR2 reads SMNVEV (reference sequence). CDR3 length: 14 residues. V lost 7 bases to trimming and J lost 4 bases; unmatched junction nucleotides: 7. CDR3 sequence reads: CASMRLAVYNEQFF. DNA of the CDR3: TGTGCCAGCATGCGGCTAGCGGTTTACAATGAGCAGTTCTTC.